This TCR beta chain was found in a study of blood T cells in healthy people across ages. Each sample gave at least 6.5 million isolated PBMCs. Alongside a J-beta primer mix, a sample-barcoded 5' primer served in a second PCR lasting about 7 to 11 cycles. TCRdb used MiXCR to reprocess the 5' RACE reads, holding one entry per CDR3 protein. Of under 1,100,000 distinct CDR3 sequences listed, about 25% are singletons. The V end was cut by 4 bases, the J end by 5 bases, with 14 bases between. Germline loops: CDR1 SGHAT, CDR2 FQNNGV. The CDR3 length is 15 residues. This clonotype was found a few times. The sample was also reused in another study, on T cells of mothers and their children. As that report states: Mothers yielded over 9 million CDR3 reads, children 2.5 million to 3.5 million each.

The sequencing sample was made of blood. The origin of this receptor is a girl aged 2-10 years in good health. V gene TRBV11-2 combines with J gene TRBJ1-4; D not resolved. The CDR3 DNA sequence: TGTGCCAGCAGCTCCAACGGAGAGCAGAATGAAAAACTGTTTTTT. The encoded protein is CASSSNGEQNEKLFF.